The 19 T cell receptor beta chains below come from one sample, sequenced in a study of Graves' ophthalmopathy and Graves' hyperthyroidism. The authors amplified TCR beta CDR3 regions, and they did so from RNA transcripts for repertoire sequencing. Scientists carried out first-round RT-PCR using HTBI primers and then a second-round multiplex PCR. TCRdb independently ran MiXCR on the multiplex PCR reads; one entry per CDR3 protein. The table has over a million distinct CDR3 sequences, 35% to 40% seen once; the top ten hold 11%. The sample comprised peripheral blood or thyroid tissue (not recorded which). The receptors here all came from an adult man with Graves' hyperthyroidism.

This clonotype was recorded only once. CDR3 sequence reads: CASSAEEGLTGELFF. DNA for the CDR3: TGTGCCAGCAGCGCGGAGGAGGGGTTGACCGGGGAGCTGTTTTTT. The chain recombines TRBV9 with TRBJ2-2; maybe TRBD2 (6 bases). There are 15 residues in the CDR3. V was trimmed by 3 bases and J by 5 bases, leaving 14 bases between them. Germline V gene sequence: CDR1 SGDLS, CDR2 YYNGEE.

This clonotype was recorded at least ten times. The chain has TRBV9 and TRBJ2-5; 11 positions agree with TRBD2. This CDR3 has 17 residues. CDR1 and CDR2 from the germline V gene are SGDLS and YYNGEE. V lost 3 bases to trimming and J lost 0 bases; unmatched junction nucleotides: 7. The CDR3 DNA follows: TGTGCCAGCAGCGACCCGAGGGGACTAGCGGACCAAGAGACCCAGTACTTC. Amino acids: CASSDPRGLADQETQYF.

This clonotype was found many times. V gene TRBV5-1 combines with J gene TRBJ2-7; possible D gene TRBD1, 6 bases. There are 12 residues in the CDR3. The V gene's germline CDR1 is SGHRS and CDR2 YFSETQ. Trimming took off 0 bases at V and 7 bases at J, with 8 bases between the two ends. This CDR3 reads CASSLEGEEQYF. In DNA, the CDR3 is TGCGCCAGCAGCTTGGAGGGGGAAGAGCAGTACTTC.

This clonotype was seen only a few times. The chain links TRBV5-6 to TRBJ2-7; 7 positions match TRBD2. Trimming at V came to 5 bases and at J to 0 bases, leaving 11 bases not matched to a gene. CDR3 length equals 16 residues. Germline V CDR1 and CDR2: SGHDT, YYEEEE. The CDR3 DNA follows: TGTGCCAGCAGTACACATAGCCGCGGGAGCTCCTACGAGCAGTACTTC. Amino acids: CASSTHSRGSSYEQYF.

In its sample, this clonotype was seen many times. V is TRBV7-9 and J is TRBJ2-5; D is unresolved. V was clipped by 3 bases and J by 5 bases, with 10 bases between them. Germline values: CDR1 SEHNR, CDR2 FQNEAQ (reference sequence). This CDR3 is 13 amino acids long. Written as DNA, the CDR3 is TGTGCCAGCAGCTTCTCTTCACTGGAGACCCAGTACTTC. Amino acids: CASSFSSLETQYF.

The V call is TRBV29-1, the J call TRBJ2-5; D is ambiguous. The CDR3 spans 15 residues. V gave up 8 bases and J gave up 1 base, with 20 bases separating them. The germline V gene has CDR1 SQVTM and CDR2 ANQGSEA. DNA for the CDR3: TGCAGCAGTGACACCCTACAACCCACCCAAGAGACCCAGTACTTC. Translating it yields CSSDTLQPTQETQYF.

A few counts support this clonotype. The gene calls are TRBV28 and TRBJ1-1; D ambiguous. Between the trimmed V and J ends, which lost 1 base and 7 bases, there was a span of 10 bases. The CDR3 totals 13 residues. Germline V gene data show CDR1 as MDHEN and CDR2 as SYDVKM. This chain's CDR3 is CASSLSGRIEAFF. The CDR3 DNA follows: TGTGCCAGCAGTTTATCCGGAAGAATTGAAGCTTTCTTT.

This clonotype was recorded many times. The gene calls are TRBV2 and TRBJ2-7, with D uncertain. The V end lost 4 bases, the J end lost 3 bases, and 16 bases lay between the germline ends. The CDR3 totals 15 residues. Looked up from germline, CDR1 is SNHLY and CDR2 is FYNNEI. This chain's CDR3 is CASSGPTDAGYEQYF. The CDR3 DNA reads as TGTGCCAGCAGTGGACCTACCGACGCCGGCTACGAGCAGTACTTC. The full variable domain, completed using reference TRBV2 and TRBJ2-7, is EPEVTQTPSHQVTQMGQEVILRCVPISNHLYFYWYRQILGQKVEFLVSFYNNEISEKSEIFDDQFSVERPDGSNFTLKIRSTKLEDSAMYFCASSGPTDAGYEQYFGPGTRLTVT.

The chain employs TRBV4-1 and TRBJ1-6, with 11 nucleotides matching TRBD1. This CDR3 has 16 amino acids. V was clipped by 3 bases and J by 7 bases; unmatched bases: 5. The germline CDR1 and CDR2 sequences are MGHRA and YSYEKL. CDR3 nucleotide sequence: TGCGCCAGCAGCCAGGAGGACAGGGGGCGGAATTCACCCCTCCACTTT. It is translated as CASSQEDRGRNSPLHF.

This clonotype has only a few counts. The V call is TRBV4-3, the J call TRBJ1-1, with D hard to call. The CDR3 runs 15 residues. The V gene's germline CDR1 is LGHNA and CDR2 YSLEER. Deletions cut 2 bases from V and 0 bases from J, with 10 bases between. DNA for the CDR3: TGCGCCAGCAGCCAACTTTTGGGGATGAACACTGAAGCTTTCTTT. Translating it yields CASSQLLGMNTEAFF.

This clonotype was seen many times. This chain joins TRBV10-3 and TRBJ1-1; TRBD1 might be the D (6 bases). The CDR3 consists of 15 residues. CDR1 and CDR2 (germline): ENHRY, SYGVKD. Deletions cut 1 base from V and 1 base from J, with 10 bases between. The CDR3 protein is CAISEYRERNTEAFF. The CDR3 coding sequence is TGTGCCATCAGTGAGTACAGGGAGAGGAACACTGAAGCTTTCTTT.

Details on this clonotype: A junction boundary mismatches the germline segment, possibly from a read error. The CDR3 here is CAGSVGTGNSPLHF. DNA for the CDR3: TGTGCCGGCAGCGTAGGGACAGGGAATTCACCCCTCCACTTT. The chain joins TRBV9 to TRBJ1-6, with TRBD1 matching over 9 bases. CDR1 is SGDLS and CDR2 is YYNGEE in the germline V gene. The CDR3 contains 14 residues.

This clonotype was seen many times. The chain combines TRBV5-5 with TRBJ1-5; D is perhaps TRBD1 (5 bases). The CDR3 is 14 amino acids. Germline-derived CDR1 and CDR2 are SGHKS and YYEKEE (reference sequence). V shed 4 bases and J shed 2 bases, with 10 bases lying between them. The CDR3 protein is CASSKQVGNQPQHF. The CDR3 DNA reads as TGTGCCAGCAGCAAACAGGTGGGCAATCAGCCCCAGCATTTT.

In this sample, this clonotype turned up many times. This chain uses TRBV20-1 with TRBJ1-2, with a tentative D call TRBD1 (6 bases). In germline, CDR1 is DFQATT, CDR2 SNEGSKA (reference sequence). This CDR3 has 14 residues. V was cut by 5 bases and J by 0 bases, with 13 bases left in between. The CDR3 is CSAGGGRANYGYTF. The DNA for the CDR3 is TGCAGTGCTGGAGGGGGTCGGGCTAACTATGGCTACACCTTC.

In its sample, this clonotype was seen many times. The rearrangement uses TRBV2 and TRBJ1-4, with D maybe TRBD1 (5 bases). CDR3 size: 12 residues. Looked up from germline, CDR1 is SNHLY and CDR2 is FYNNEI. Trimming pared 5 bases from V and 11 bases from J, leaving 12 bases between. The CDR3 sequence is CASSPTRGKLFF. CDR3 DNA: TGTGCCAGCAGTCCGACCCGGGGGAAACTGTTTTTT.

This clonotype was observed a handful of times. The V gene is TRBV5-1, the J gene TRBJ2-5, with a tentative D call TRBD2 (6 bases). Germline V gives CDR1 SGHRS, CDR2 YFSETQ. The CDR3 sequence is 14 residues long. The germline V and J ends were trimmed by 4 bases and 3 bases, with 13 bases remaining between them. CDR3 loop: CASSNGGGEETQYF. DNA for the CDR3: TGCGCCAGCAGCAACGGGGGAGGAGAAGAGACCCAGTACTTC.

This clonotype has ten or more counts. This chain joins TRBV20-1 and TRBJ1-1, with D maybe TRBD1 (6 bases). The germline CDR1 and CDR2 sequences are DFQATT and SNEGSKA (reference sequence). CDR3 length: 12 residues. Trimming took 3 bases from V and 9 from J, leaving 14 bases between them. In nucleotides, the CDR3 is TGCAGTGCTAGGGGCGATGGGGGCAAAGCTTTCTTT. Translating it yields CSARGDGGKAFF.

This chain uses TRBV7-9 with TRBJ2-7; D is possibly TRBD1 (5 bases). TRBJ2-5 explains the end of the DNA better; the J call may be wrong. The CDR3 spans 12 residues. Germline V gene lookup returns CDR1 SEHNR and CDR2 FQNEAQ (reference sequence). The CDR3 bases are TGTGCCAGCAGCAAGCCAGGGGAGACCCAGTACTTC. This codes for CASSKPGETQYF.

In this sample, this clonotype turned up many times. The J gene is TRBJ2-7, the V gene TRBV7-2; 7 nucleotides agree with TRBD2. The CDR3 covers 15 residues. Germline CDR1 is SGHTA and CDR2 is FQGNSA. Trimming removed 3 bases from V and 0 bases from J; junction bases left unmatched: 5. The CDR3 loop is CASSFSGGNSYEQYF. In DNA, the CDR3 is TGTGCCAGCAGCTTTTCGGGAGGTAACTCCTACGAGCAGTACTTC.